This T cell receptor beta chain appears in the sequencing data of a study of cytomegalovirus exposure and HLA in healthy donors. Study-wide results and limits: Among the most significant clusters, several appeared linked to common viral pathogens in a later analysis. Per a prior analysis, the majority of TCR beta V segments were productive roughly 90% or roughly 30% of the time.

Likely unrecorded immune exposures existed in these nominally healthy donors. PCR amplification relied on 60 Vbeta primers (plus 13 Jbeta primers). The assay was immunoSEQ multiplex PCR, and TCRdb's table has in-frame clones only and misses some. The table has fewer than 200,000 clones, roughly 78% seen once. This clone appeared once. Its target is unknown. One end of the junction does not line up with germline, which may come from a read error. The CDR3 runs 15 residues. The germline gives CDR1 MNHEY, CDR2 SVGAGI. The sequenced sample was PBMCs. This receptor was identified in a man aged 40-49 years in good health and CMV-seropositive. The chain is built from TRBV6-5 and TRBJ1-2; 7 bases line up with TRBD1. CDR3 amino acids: CTSSYSGTEFYGYTF. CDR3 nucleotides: TGTACCAGCAGTTACTCCGGGACAGAGTTCTATGGCTACACCTTC.